One sample yielded the 25 T cell receptor beta chains listed below, sequenced in a study of cytomegalovirus exposure and HLA in healthy donors. The PCR made use of 60 Vbeta and 13 Jbeta primers. The method was immunoSEQ multiplex PCR; TCRdb's version includes in-frame clones alone and lacks a portion of them. Among fewer than 80,000 clones, 70% to 75% were seen once, and the ten largest hold roughly 5.2%. The sequencing sample was made of PBMCs. The source is a woman aged 25 to 39 in good health and CMV-seronegative.

On this clone: Other DNA variants within this sample encode the same CDR3. V is TRBV19 and J is TRBJ1-2; D remains unclear. The CDR3 totals 14 residues. CDR1 is LNHDA and CDR2 is SQIVND in the germline V gene (reference sequence). CDR3 residues: CASCKEEAAYGYTF. CDR3 bases: TGTGCTAGTTGTAAAGAAGAGGCGGCCTACGGCTACACCTTC.

The chain employs TRBV7-9 and TRBJ1-2; D possibly corresponds to TRBD1 (5 bases). This CDR3 has 16 amino acids. Germline V gives CDR1 SEHNR, CDR2 FQNEAQ (reference sequence). Trimming left V 1 base short and J 3 bases short, with 15 bases between. The CDR3 DNA follows: TGTGCCAGCAGCTTAGAGGGCGGGGACTCAGACTATGGCTACACCTTC. This codes for CASSLEGGDSDYGYTF.

This chain uses TRBV11-3 with TRBJ2-5; perhaps TRBD1 as D (5 bases). Trimming stripped 5 bases from V and 0 bases from J, with 10 bases between. This CDR3 contains 14 residues. Germline loops: CDR1 SGHNT, CDR2 YENEEA. The CDR3 nucleotides are TGTGCCAGCAGCCTGGGGCAAGACCAAGAGACCCAGTACTTC. This sequence encodes CASSLGQDQETQYF.

V usage is TRBV19 and J usage is TRBJ2-7; 8 bases agree with TRBD2. Germline V lookup: CDR1 LNHDA, CDR2 SQIVND (reference sequence). This CDR3 has 14 amino acids. J lost 2 bases, V lost 5 bases, and 5 bases had no gene match. CDR3 sequence: CASSPGLGTYEQYF. CDR3 sequence (DNA): TGTGCCAGTAGTCCGGGACTAGGAACCTACGAGCAGTACTTC.

The chain is built from TRBV5-6 and TRBJ2-1, with 13 bases matching TRBD2. Trimming took 0 bases from V and 4 from J; bases not matched to a gene: 4. This CDR3 region has 17 residues. CDR1 is SGHDT, CDR2 YYEEEE, per germline. The DNA for the CDR3 is TGTGCCAGCAGCTTGGAACTAGCGGGAGGGCCTTACAATGAGCAGTTCTTC. It translates to CASSLELAGGPYNEQFF.

This clone was observed a single time. The J gene is TRBJ2-3, the V gene TRBV5-1; D is unclear. This CDR3 contains 11 residues. V lost 3 bases and J lost 4, with 3 bases in between. Germline V gene data show CDR1 as SGHRS and CDR2 as YFSETQ. The CDR3 DNA follows: TGCGCCAGCAGCTCCTCAGATACGCAGTATTTT. As protein: CASSSSDTQYF.

This chain connects TRBV4-1 to TRBJ2-2, with D maybe TRBD2 (5 bases). V was pared by 0 bases and J by 4 bases, with 15 bases between. There are 17 residues in the CDR3. Looked up from germline, CDR1 is MGHRA and CDR2 is YSYEKL. CDR3 bases: TGCGCCAGCAGCCAAGAGCCCAGCGGTAAATTCACCGGGGAGCTGTTTTTT. This gives the protein CASSQEPSGKFTGELFF.

This clone turned up a few times. The rearrangement joins TRBV12-5 to TRBJ2-1; tentative D call: TRBD1 (5 bases). CDR1 is LGHNT, CDR2 FRNRAP, per germline. With 1 base removed from V and 3 bases from J, the gap between germline ends came to 10 bases. CDR3 size: 15 residues. The DNA of the CDR3 is TGTGCTAGTGGTTTGGGGCAGGGTGACTACAATGAGCAGTTCTTC. Its protein product is CASGLGQGDYNEQFF.

The chain combines TRBV6-5 with TRBJ1-1; D call uncertain. This CDR3 region has 14 residues. V lost 2 bases to trimming and J lost 3 bases, with 10 bases between them. The germline CDR1 and CDR2 sequences are MNHEY and SVGAGI. The CDR3 DNA reads as TGTGCCAGCAGTTACGCGTTACGGGACACTGAAGCTTTCTTT. Its protein is CASSYALRDTEAFF.

The gene calls are TRBV6-1 and TRBJ2-7, with TRBD1 matching 12 bases. From germline, CDR1 is MNHNS and CDR2 SASEGT. V shed 3 bases, J shed 5 bases, and the junction held 5 bases outside the gene matches. The CDR3 covers 15 residues. CDR3: CASSEGTGGADEQYV. In DNA form, the CDR3 reads TGTGCCAGCAGTGAGGGGACAGGGGGCGCGGACGAGCAGTACGTC.

The chain has TRBV7-3 and TRBJ2-2, with D possibly matching TRBD1 (5 bases). The CDR3 sequence is 15 residues long. V lost 5 bases to trimming and J lost 0 bases, with 10 bases between them. Per the germline V gene, CDR1 is SGHTA and CDR2 is FQGTGA. CDR3 nucleotides: TGTGCCAGCAGCCCCCAGGGTGCGAACACCGGGGAGCTGTTTTTT. This codes for CASSPQGANTGELFF.

This clone appeared once. J is TRBJ1-2 and V is TRBV6-4, with 10 bases aligning to TRBD1. In germline, CDR1 is MRHNA, CDR2 SNTAGT. The CDR3 loop spans 13 amino acids. Germline trimming cut 4 bases from V and 5 bases from J; bases unmatched to any gene: 1. The chain's CDR3 is CASSAGQGYGYTF. CDR3 nucleotide sequence: TGTGCCAGCAGTGCGGGACAGGGGTATGGCTACACCTTC.

The chain employs TRBV18 and TRBJ2-3; TRBD2 matches 11 bases. Per the germline V gene, CDR1 is KGHSH and CDR2 is LQKENI. The CDR3 loop spans 16 amino acids. V lost 0 bases, J lost 10 bases, and 9 bases stayed unmatched. The CDR3 nucleotides are TGTGCCAGCTCACCACCGGTGACTAGCGGGATGTACCCGCAGTATTTT. It specifies CASSPPVTSGMYPQYF.

The chain carries TRBV28 and TRBJ2-5, with 8 bases that match TRBD2. This CDR3 region has 16 residues. Trimming removed 6 bases from V and 5 bases from J; junction bases left unmatched: 14. Per the germline V gene, CDR1 is MDHEN and CDR2 is SYDVKM. In nucleotides, the CDR3 is TGTGCCAGCAGCTGGGGCTCCAGCGGGAGTTACGAGACCCAGTACTTC. Translated, it gives CASSWGSSGSYETQYF.

The chain joins TRBV6-5 to TRBJ2-1; 9 bases align to TRBD2. The V gene's germline CDR1 is MNHEY and CDR2 SVGAGI. The trim removed 8 bases at V and 2 bases at J, leaving 4 bases unmatched. This CDR3 spans 14 amino acids. This CDR3 reads CASGQRGAYNEQFF. CDR3 DNA sequence: TGTGCCAGCGGCCAGCGGGGGGCCTACAATGAGCAGTTCTTC.

The genes are TRBV10-1 and TRBJ2-3; 12 positions agree with TRBD2. V shed 4 bases, J shed 12 bases, and the junction held 11 bases outside the gene matches. Germline V lookup: CDR1 WNHNN, CDR2 SYGVQD (reference sequence). The CDR3 loop spans 15 amino acids. Here the CDR3 reads CASSGTSGMKSGQYF. CDR3 bases: TGCGCCAGCAGTGGGACTAGCGGGATGAAGTCGGGCCAGTATTTT.

The CDR3 DNA reads as TGTGCCAGCAGCTTAGTTATGCAAGCCTATGGCTACACCTTC. Protein: CASSLVMQAYGYTF. The chain couples TRBV7-9 to TRBJ1-2; D unclear. The CDR3 has 14 amino acids. Germline CDR1 and CDR2: SEHNR and FQNEAQ (reference sequence). Trimming removed 1 base from V and 4 bases from J, with 10 bases in between.

This clone was observed a single time. V gene TRBV11-2 combines with J gene TRBJ2-1, with 9 positions matching TRBD2. The V gene's germline CDR1 is SGHAT and CDR2 FQNNGV. The CDR3 length is 17 residues. Trimming took 4 bases from V and 7 from J; bases not matched to a gene: 14. The CDR3 nucleotides read TGTGCCAGCAGCTCTCCATGGGTGATAGCGGGAGCGAATGAGCAGTTCTTC. This encodes CASSSPWVIAGANEQFF.

There are a few counts of this clone. Distinct nucleotide sequences in the sample also encode this CDR3. The CDR3 DNA sequence: TGTGCCTGGAGTCAGGGTTGGACTGAAGCTTTCTTT. It codes for CAWSQGWTEAFF. The V gene is TRBV30, the J gene TRBJ1-1, with D maybe TRBD1 (5 bases). With 2 bases removed from V and 5 bases from J, the gap between germline ends came to 9 bases. This CDR3 has 12 residues. Per the germline V gene, CDR1 is GTSNPN and CDR2 is SVGIG (reference sequence).

The chain is built from TRBV7-2 and TRBJ2-3; no clear D gene. CDR3 length: 15 residues. The germline CDR1 and CDR2 sequences are SGHTA and FQGNSA. Trimming cost V 2 bases and J 3 bases, with 12 bases left between them. The CDR3, as DNA: TGTGCCAGCAGCTTAAGCCCCGACTGGACAGATACGCAGTATTTT. Its translation is CASSLSPDWTDTQYF.

This clone was seen once. The chain combines TRBV7-6 with TRBJ1-1; D is unclear. CDR1 is SGHVS, CDR2 FNYEAQ, per germline. This CDR3 is built from 14 residues. Trimming removed 3 bases from V and 0 bases from J, with 8 bases in between. CDR3 protein: CASSLEVLNTEAFF. In DNA form, the CDR3 reads TGTGCCAGCAGCTTGGAGGTTTTGAACACTGAAGCTTTCTTT.

This chain connects TRBV6-4 to TRBJ2-7, with D maybe TRBD2 (6 bases). Germline V lookup: CDR1 MRHNA, CDR2 SNTAGT. The CDR3 consists of 17 residues. The V gene lost 1 base and the J gene lost 5 bases, with 21 bases spanning the gap. CDR3 sequence reads: CASSDWALGGLVDEQYV. The CDR3 DNA sequence: TGTGCCAGCAGTGACTGGGCCCTGGGGGGTCTGGTGGACGAGCAGTACGTC.

This clone is termed medium-sized. The genes are TRBV6-5 and TRBJ2-2, with D perhaps TRBD1 (5 bases). V was pared by 5 bases and J by 4 bases, with 11 bases between. The CDR3 is 14 residues long. Germline V CDR1 and CDR2: MNHEY, SVGAGI. The CDR3 loop is CASSVQGFTGELFF. For the CDR3, the DNA is TGTGCCAGCAGTGTCCAGGGATTCACCGGGGAGCTGTTTTTT.

As for this clone: The junction departs from germline at one end; a sequencing error may be responsible. The chain joins TRBV4-1 to TRBJ2-1, with 8 positions matching TRBD2. This CDR3 spans 11 amino acids. Germline V gives CDR1 MGHRA, CDR2 YSYEKL. The CDR3 here is CASSSAGLVVF. The CDR3 DNA reads as TGCGCCAGCAGTAGCGCGGGACTAGTCGTCTTC.

The rearrangement links TRBV2 to TRBJ2-1; TRBD2 aligns across 10 bases. The V gene end was trimmed by 8 bases and the J gene end by 7 bases; junction bases not matched to a gene: 8. The CDR3 is 14 amino acids. The germline V gene has CDR1 SNHLY and CDR2 FYNNEI. The CDR3 reads CASLLAGIGNEQFF. Here the CDR3 DNA reads TGTGCCAGCCTACTAGCGGGAATTGGTAATGAGCAGTTCTTC.